The present TCR beta chain was sequenced within a study of CD8 T cells in cerebrospinal fluid in Alzheimer's disease. By frequency, this clonotype registers medium-sized. TCRdb processed the 10x single-cell sequencing reads again and assigns one entry to each CDR3 protein, with no DNA. The sample table sets out 1,000 to 1,500 distinct CDR3 sequences. What was sequenced was cerebrospinal fluid. This receptor was taken from a human donor in good health.

CDR3: CASSVVFTEQFF. The V gene is TRBV9, the J gene TRBJ2-1. CDR3 length: 12 residues. The germline gives CDR1 SGDLS, CDR2 YYNGEE.